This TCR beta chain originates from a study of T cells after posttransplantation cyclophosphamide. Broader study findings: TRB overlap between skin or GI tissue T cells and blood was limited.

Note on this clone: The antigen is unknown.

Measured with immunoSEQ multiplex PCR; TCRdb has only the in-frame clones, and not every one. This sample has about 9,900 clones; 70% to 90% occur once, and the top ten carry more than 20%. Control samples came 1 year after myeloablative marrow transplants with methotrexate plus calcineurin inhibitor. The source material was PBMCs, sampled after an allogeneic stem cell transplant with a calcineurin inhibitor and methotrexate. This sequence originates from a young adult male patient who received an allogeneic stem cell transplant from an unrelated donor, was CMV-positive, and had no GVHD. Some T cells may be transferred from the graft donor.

For the CDR3, the DNA is TGTGCCAGCAGTTTGGCGGACTACACCGGGGAGCTGTTTTTT. This encodes CASSLADYTGELFF. The chain links TRBV28 to TRBJ2-2, with a possible D match to TRBD2 (5 bases). CDR3 length: 14 residues. V was trimmed by 3 bases and J by 3 bases, leaving 8 bases between them. Germline assignment: CDR1 MDHEN and CDR2 SYDVKM.